This TCR beta chain was sequenced during a study of T cell responses to AZD1222 COVID-19 vaccine. Per germline, CDR1 SGDLS and CDR2 YYNGEE. V was cut by 0 bases and J by 10 bases, with 14 bases left in between. The CDR3 spans 15 residues. This table comes from immunoSEQ multiplex PCR, and its TCRdb copy is limited to in-frame clones, with some not included. The sample records around 120,000 clones, approximately 90% being singletons. As concerns this clone: Its antigen is currently unknown.

Study-wide results and limits: The span of vaccine-associated CD4 TCRs extended across spike, with dominance at 160-218 and 743-854.

The TCR comes from an adult who received the AZD1222 COVID-19 vaccine. This specimen consisted of peripheral blood, obtained 28 days after the second AZD1222 dose. V and J are TRBV9 and TRBJ1-6, with a possible D match to TRBD1 (6 bases). Here the CDR3 reads CASSVAPGAVSPLHF. The CDR3 DNA reads TGTGCCAGCAGCGTAGCTCCAGGGGCGGTGTCACCCCTCCACTTT. The full variable domain, rest sourced from reference TRBV9 and TRBJ1-6, is DSGVTQTPKHLITATGQRVTLRCSPRSGDLSVYWYQQSLDQGLQFLIQYYNGEERAKGNILERFSAQQFPDLHSELNLSSLELGDSALYFCASSVAPGAVSPLHFGNGTRLTVT.